This record concerns one T cell receptor (beta chain) sequence. The antigen is not known. The data were taken from a study of cytomegalovirus exposure and HLA in healthy donors. The PCR had 60 Vbeta and 13 Jbeta primers. The repertoire was sequenced with immunoSEQ multiplex PCR; TCRdb's copy has only in-frame clones and lacks some. The sample comprises about 160,000 clones, 80% to 90% of which are singletons, and less than 2.5% rests with the top ten. Germline lookup yields CDR1 SGHDN and CDR2 FVKESK. The germline V and J ends were trimmed by 4 bases and 8 bases, with 14 bases remaining between them. CDR3 size: 14 residues. The study, taken as a whole, reports: The study labeled approximately 150 TCR beta chains cytomegalovirus-associated. Immune exposure information available was restricted to CMV serostatus.

The chain recombines TRBV14 with TRBJ1-4; perhaps TRBD1 as D (6 bases). Sequenced sample: PBMCs. The receptor comes from a man aged 18 to 35 in good health and CMV-seropositive. The CDR3 DNA is TGTGCCAGCAGCCTAAATATTAGGGGGGAAAAACTGTTTTTT. Translated: CASSLNIRGEKLFF.